This T cell receptor (beta chain) emerged from a study of control samples from healthy donors and cancer patients. Using immunoSEQ multiplex PCR, the repertoire was profiled, and TCRdb retains in-frame clones only, with some absent. The sample records some 65,000 clones, roughly 80% being singletons. In germline, CDR1 is MNHEY, CDR2 SVGAGI. The CDR3 spans 12 residues. J lost 3 bases, V lost 6 bases, and 1 base had no gene match. About this clone: This sequence may be a read error, since a much larger clone differs from it by one base.

Sequenced sample: PBMCs. The receptor was isolated from a woman aged 45-59 years with lung cancer. The chain has TRBV6-5 and TRBJ1-2, with 7 bases identical to TRBD1. The CDR3, as DNA: TGTGCCAGCAGGACAGGGTACTATGGCTACACCTTC. As protein: CASRTGYYGYTF.